A single sample is the source of the 24 T cell receptor beta chains below, sequenced in a study of blood T cell repertoires in COVID-19. Clones were sequenced by immunoSEQ multiplex PCR, and TCRdb holds only the in-frame ones, with some missing. Here the sample spans around 230,000 clones, approximately 90% being singletons. The specimen was peripheral blood. These TCRs come from a man aged 40-55 years with acute or convalescent COVID-19.

This sequence joins TRBV6-4 and TRBJ2-2; the D gene is possibly TRBD1 (6 bases). The V gene lost 2 bases and the J gene lost 4 bases, with 17 bases spanning the gap. CDR3 length: 17 residues. CDR1 and CDR2 (germline): MRHNA, SNTAGT. The CDR3 sequence is CASSDGIPVRGTGELFF. CDR3 coding DNA: TGTGCCAGCAGTGACGGAATCCCTGTCAGGGGCACCGGGGAGCTGTTTTTT.

This clone was counted only a few times. The V call is TRBV24-1, the J call TRBJ2-5, with D possibly matching TRBD1 (6 bases). Per germline, CDR1 KGHDR and CDR2 SFDVKD. The CDR3 contains 16 residues. V shed 1 base and J shed 5 bases, with 16 bases lying between them. The CDR3 DNA reads as TGTGCCACCAGTGATTTCCAACAGGGCCTCGGGGAGACCCAGTACTTC. It translates to CATSDFQQGLGETQYF.

This chain joins TRBV6-5 and TRBJ2-5, with 7 nucleotides matching TRBD1. With 11 bases clipped from V and 5 bases from J, the junction kept 8 bases outside the gene matches. This CDR3 contains 12 residues. Germline V CDR1 and CDR2: MNHEY, SVGAGI. CDR3: CAGNRGLETQYF. The CDR3 DNA is TGTGCCGGAAACAGGGGTTTGGAGACCCAGTACTTC.

V gene TRBV19 combines with J gene TRBJ2-1, with TRBD2 matching 13 bases. This CDR3 has 14 residues. V dropped 10 bases and J dropped 5; count of bases not matched to a gene: 5. Germline assignment: CDR1 LNHDA and CDR2 SQIVND (reference sequence). The CDR3 bases are TGTGCCACCACGGGGACTAGCGGGAACAATGAGCAGTTCTTC. Translating it yields CATTGTSGNNEQFF.

The chain uses TRBV5-1 and TRBJ2-4; no reliable D call. CDR3 size: 17 residues. The V and J ends lost 1 base and 0 bases respectively, with 14 bases between them. Germline values: CDR1 SGHRS, CDR2 YFSETQ. CDR3 coding DNA: TGCGCCAGCAGCTTGATGCTCCAGCGTGTAGCCAAAAACATTCAGTACTTC. It encodes CASSLMLQRVAKNIQYF. The whole variable domain, filled in from reference TRBV5-1 and TRBJ2-4, reads KAGVTQTPRYLIKTRGQQVTLSCSPISGHRSVSWYQQTPGQGLQFLFEYFSETQRNKGNFPGRFSGRQFSNSRSEMNVSTLELGDSALYLCASSLMLQRVAKNIQYFGAGTRLSVL.

The chain has TRBV10-3 and TRBJ2-5; D perhaps matches TRBD1 (5 bases). This CDR3 has 12 residues. The V end lost 10 bases, the J end lost 5 bases, and 14 bases lay between the germline ends. Germline CDR1 ENHRY, CDR2 SYGVKD. The CDR3 is CATQGVEETQYF. The CDR3 DNA reads TGTGCCACCCAGGGTGTCGAGGAGACCCAGTACTTC.

The chain combines TRBV27 with TRBJ1-4, with D tentatively TRBD1 (5 bases). From germline, CDR1 is MNHEY and CDR2 SMNVEV (reference sequence). The CDR3 runs 15 residues. Deletions cut 0 bases from V and 8 bases from J, with 13 bases between. CDR3 region: CASSLSWQGTEKLFF. CDR3 sequence (DNA): TGTGCCAGCAGTTTATCTTGGCAGGGTACCGAAAAACTGTTTTTT.

V gene TRBV9 combines with J gene TRBJ2-2, with a weak D call TRBD2 (6 bases). CDR1 is SGDLS and CDR2 is YYNGEE in the germline V gene. CDR3 size: 15 residues. The ends were cut back, 0 bases at V and 5 bases at J, with 11 bases in the middle. CDR3 residues: CASSVELAGTGELFF. CDR3 nucleotides: TGTGCCAGCAGCGTAGAACTAGCAGGAACCGGGGAGCTGTTTTTT. Full variable domain (missing parts from reference TRBV9 and TRBJ2-2): DSGVTQTPKHLITATGQRVTLRCSPRSGDLSVYWYQQSLDQGLQFLIQYYNGEERAKGNILERFSAQQFPDLHSELNLSSLELGDSALYFCASSVELAGTGELFFGEGSRLTVL.

The chain couples TRBV4-2 to TRBJ1-5, with TRBD1 matching 7 bases. Trimming removed 0 bases from V and 1 base from J; junction bases left unmatched: 3. This CDR3 is 16 amino acids long. Germline CDR1 and CDR2: LGHNA and YNFKEQ. CDR3 amino acids: CASSQEDRISNQPQHF. The DNA for the CDR3 is TGTGCCAGCAGCCAAGAGGACAGGATAAGCAATCAGCCCCAGCATTTT.

This rearrangement joins TRBV15 to TRBJ1-2; a possible D gene is TRBD1 (5 bases). The V end was cut by 2 bases, the J end by 5 bases, with 12 bases between. This CDR3 has 14 residues. In germline, CDR1 is LNHNV, CDR2 YYDKDF (reference sequence). The CDR3 here is CATSRSAPGYGYTF. The CDR3 coding sequence is TGTGCCACCAGCAGATCCGCGCCAGGGTATGGCTACACCTTC.

The chain recombines TRBV3-1 (or the pseudogene TRBV3-2) with TRBJ1-2, with 9 bases that match TRBD1. The CDR3 is 19 residues long. The V and J ends lost 6 bases and 8 bases, in that order; junction bases with no gene match: 25. Germline values: CDR1 LGHDT, CDR2 YNNKEL (reference sequence). The CDR3 sequence: CASSPRDPGQGPPGYGYTF. The CDR3 bases are TGTGCCAGCAGTCCCCGGGACCCGGGACAGGGACCGCCGGGATACGGCTACACCTTC.

This chain uses TRBV14 with TRBJ1-2; D is possibly TRBD1 (6 bases). The CDR3 runs to 14 residues. The germline V gene encodes CDR1 SGHDN and CDR2 FVKESK. V lost 1 base and J 2 bases, leaving 8 bases between the germline ends. CDR3 region: CASSQGTVNYGYTF. The DNA for the CDR3 is TGTGCCAGCAGCCAAGGGACAGTAAACTATGGCTACACCTTC. The full variable domain, with the rest looked up from reference TRBV14 and TRBJ1-2, is EAGVTQFPSHSVIEKGQTVTLRCDPISGHDNLYWYRRVMGKEIKFLLHFVKESKQDESGMPNNRFLAERTGGTYSTLKVQPAELEDSGVYFCASSQGTVNYGYTFGSGTRLTVV.

This clone was counted a single time. The V gene is TRBV7-8, the J gene TRBJ2-2, with 11 bases matching TRBD2. Germline V lookup: CDR1 SGHVS, CDR2 FQNEAQ. CDR3 length equals 16 residues. The trim removed 6 bases at V and 7 bases at J, leaving 10 bases unmatched. The chain's CDR3 is CASSIIAGGPVGELFF. The CDR3 DNA sequence: TGTGCCAGCAGTATAATAGCGGGGGGGCCTGTCGGGGAGCTGTTTTTT.

This clone appeared a few times. Here the CDR3 reads CASSLTSGSSSYNEQFF. As DNA, the CDR3 is TGCGCCAGCAGCTTGACTAGCGGGTCCAGCTCCTACAATGAGCAGTTCTTC. The gene calls are TRBV5-1 and TRBJ2-1, with 9 bases aligning to TRBD2. The trim removed 1 base at V and 0 bases at J, leaving 5 bases unmatched. The CDR3 is 17 amino acids. Germline-derived CDR1 and CDR2 are SGHRS and YFSETQ.

The chain joins TRBV7-6 to TRBJ1-2, with TRBD1 identical over 9 bases. CDR1 and CDR2 from the germline V gene are SGHVS and FNYEAQ. The ends lost 1 base at V and 6 bases at J; junction bases unmatched: 9. CDR3 length: 16 residues. The CDR3 sequence is CASSLEPGDRENGYTF. The CDR3 bases are TGTGCCAGCAGCTTAGAGCCCGGGGACAGGGAGAATGGCTACACCTTC.

This chain connects TRBV5-8 to TRBJ2-3; possibly TRBD2 for D (6 bases). From germline, CDR1 is SGHTS and CDR2 YDEGEE. V was pared by 1 base and J by 8 bases, with 17 bases between. This CDR3 contains 15 residues. The CDR3 spells CASSLWSALGGTQYF. Written as DNA, the CDR3 is TGTGCCAGCAGCTTGTGGAGCGCCCTGGGGGGTACGCAGTATTTT.

As regards this clone: Different DNA sequences within this sample yield the same CDR3. The chain recombines TRBV5-1 with TRBJ1-1; D is unclear. Germline CDR1 reads SGHRS; CDR2 reads YFSETQ. This CDR3 has 14 residues. Trimming pared 1 base from V and 0 bases from J, leaving 7 bases between. This CDR3 reads CASSLSTVNTEAFF. The CDR3 DNA is TGCGCCAGCAGCTTGTCTACAGTGAACACTGAAGCTTTCTTT.

The chain uses TRBV23-1 and TRBJ2-1, with TRBD1 identical over 9 bases. TRBV23-1 belongs to the ORF category, with a function that is uncertain. This CDR3 contains 16 residues. After removal of 6 bases from V and 2 bases from J, the junction contained 8 bases not matched to a gene. CDR3 sequence: CASSPARDRAYNEQFF. CDR3 nucleotides: TGCGCCAGCAGCCCAGCCCGGGACAGGGCCTACAATGAGCAGTTCTTC.

The chain employs TRBV5-1 and TRBJ1-1; TRBD1 might be the D (5 bases). The CDR3 length is 14 residues. Trimming shortened V by 4 bases and J by 5 bases, and 15 bases separated the two germline ends. Germline values: CDR1 SGHRS, CDR2 YFSETQ. The CDR3 region has the DNA TGCGCCAGCAGCCCGGGGGATCCGGGGACTGAAGCTTTCTTT. Its protein is CASSPGDPGTEAFF.

The V gene is TRBV5-4, the J gene TRBJ2-3; TRBD2 matches 8 bases. J was trimmed by 0 bases and V by 4 bases; bases with no gene match: 10. Germline CDR1 reads SGHNT; CDR2 reads YYREEE (reference sequence). CDR3 size: 17 residues. In DNA, the CDR3 is TGTGCCAGCAGCCGTCAATTAGCGGGGACTAGCACAGATACGCAGTATTTT. It encodes CASSRQLAGTSTDTQYF.

The chain is built from TRBV2 and TRBJ2-7; a possible D gene is TRBD1 (6 bases). Germline lookup yields CDR1 SNHLY and CDR2 FYNNEI. The CDR3 totals 14 residues. The V and J ends lost 5 bases and 2 bases respectively, with 13 bases between them. CDR3 coding DNA: TGTGCCAGCAGTCAAACAGGGAGAACCTACGAGCAGTACTTC. Its protein is CASSQTGRTYEQYF.

V is TRBV2 and J is TRBJ1-1, with D tentatively TRBD1 (5 bases). The germline V and J ends were trimmed by 8 bases and 0 bases, with 13 bases remaining between them. The CDR3 runs to 14 residues. The germline CDR1 and CDR2 sequences are SNHLY and FYNNEI. The CDR3 sequence: CASPRTGLNTEAFF. The CDR3 DNA is TGTGCCAGCCCTAGAACAGGTTTGAACACTGAAGCTTTCTTT.

The V and J genes are TRBV5-4 and TRBJ2-7; TRBD1 is a possible D gene (6 bases). Germline-derived CDR1 and CDR2 are SGHNT and YYREEE (reference sequence). V dropped 0 bases and J dropped 0 bases, with 13 bases sitting between them. The CDR3 consists of 16 residues. This CDR3 is CASSLGVGTSSYEQYF. CDR3 DNA sequence: TGTGCCAGCAGCTTGGGAGTCGGGACAAGCTCCTACGAGCAGTACTTC.

This clone was seen just once. The V gene is TRBV11-1, the J gene TRBJ2-1; D not resolved. CDR1 SGHAT and CDR2 FQDESV come from the germline V gene (reference sequence). CDR3 length: 15 amino acids. The ends were cut back, 2 bases at V and 9 bases at J, with 17 bases in the middle. The DNA of the CDR3 is TGTGCCAGCAGCTTATTACAGTCCCTTCCCGGTGAGCAGTTCTTC. It codes for CASSLLQSLPGEQFF.